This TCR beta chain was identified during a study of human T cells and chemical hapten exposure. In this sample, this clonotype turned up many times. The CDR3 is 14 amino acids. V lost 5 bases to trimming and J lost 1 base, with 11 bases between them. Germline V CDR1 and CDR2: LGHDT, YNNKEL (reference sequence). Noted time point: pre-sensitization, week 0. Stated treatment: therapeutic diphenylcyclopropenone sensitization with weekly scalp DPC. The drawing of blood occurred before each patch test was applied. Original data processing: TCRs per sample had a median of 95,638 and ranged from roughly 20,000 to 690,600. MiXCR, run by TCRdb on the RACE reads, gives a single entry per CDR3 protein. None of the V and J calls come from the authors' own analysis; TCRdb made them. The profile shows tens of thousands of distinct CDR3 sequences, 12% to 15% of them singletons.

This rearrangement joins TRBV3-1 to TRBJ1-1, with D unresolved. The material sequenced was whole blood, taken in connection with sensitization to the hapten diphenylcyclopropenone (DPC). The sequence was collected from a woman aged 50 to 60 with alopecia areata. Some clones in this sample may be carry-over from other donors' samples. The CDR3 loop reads CASSSSAWNTEAFF. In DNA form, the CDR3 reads TGTGCCAGCAGCTCTTCAGCCTGGAACACTGAAGCTTTCTTT.